This record looks at one TCR beta chain sequence and its context. The target antigen is unknown. This sample was included in a study of beta chain features in type 1 diabetes. Germline V gene sequence: CDR1 SQVTM, CDR2 ANQGSEA. Trimming at V came to 7 bases and at J to 3 bases, leaving 13 bases not matched to a gene. The CDR3 runs to 16 residues. What was sequenced were expressed TCRB transcripts, since all of the isolated RNA had been reverse transcribed. Sequenced by immunoSEQ multiplex PCR; TCRdb stores in-frame clones only, minus some. The sample lists roughly 400,000 clones, about 14% occurring once. The purity of all sorted populations exceeded 98%. Notes on the study in general: In every one of the four CD4+ subsets, TCRB CDR3s were moderately but significantly shorter in Type 1 diabetes patients. Although PCR might favor shorter templates, it would do so equally in patients and controls. Individuals with type 1 diabetes displayed fewer insertions and more deletions at VDJ junctions.

This chain connects TRBV29-1 to TRBJ2-3; the match to TRBD2 covers 10 bases. The sample was naive CD4+ T cells from blood. The sequence came from a woman aged 18-35 years in good health. CDR3 bases: TGCAGCGCCAGACCCGGACTAGCGGAGTCTACAGATACGCAGTATTTT. Amino acids: CSARPGLAESTDTQYF.